This T cell receptor beta chain emerged from a study of blood T cell repertoires in COVID-19. Study details: Donors in the United States, Italy and Spain gave samples during acute or convalescent COVID-19. Nucleic acid was either cDNA or gDNA, and it came from T cells, B-cell-depleted T cells, or PBMCs.

In the original workflow: Cell counts per sample came from amplifying reference gene primers. The table came from immunoSEQ multiplex PCR; TCRdb's copy has only in-frame clones and leaves some out. V, J and clone size derive from that table, while D and trimming were established from the DNA sequence. This sample has about 440,000 clones, with around nine tenths found just once. The ends lost 3 bases at V and 9 bases at J; junction bases unmatched: 7. From germline, CDR1 is SGHDT and CDR2 YYEEEE. The CDR3 is 13 amino acids. The chain employs TRBV5-6 and TRBJ2-7, with TRBD1 matching over 9 bases. The TCR was taken from a woman aged 25 to 39 with acute or convalescent COVID-19. Input material: peripheral blood. The CDR3 protein is CASSSGQGLWQYF. The CDR3, as DNA: TGTGCCAGCAGCTCAGGACAGGGGCTTTGGCAGTACTTC.